Listed below are T cell receptor beta chains from one sample, sequenced in a study of T cells after yellow fever vaccination. Using its own MiXCR run on the 5' RACE reads, TCRdb lists one record per CDR3 protein. The sample yields around 65,000 distinct CDR3 sequences, roughly 6% seen once. The starting material was CD4+ T cells sorted from PBMCs, obtained around 15 days after the first yellow fever vaccination. The source of these receptors is a young man who received the YFV17D yellow fever vaccine. Each CDR3 is given with its conserved first and last residue. D genes are given only for firm matches. Size is stated as once, few or many counts, or a class when the clone is expanded.

V	size	D	J	DNA	CDR3
TRBV7-2	many	-	TRBJ1-6	TGTGCCAGCAGCGTCTCAACTTCCTATAATTCACCCCTCCACTTT	CASSVSTSYNSPLHF
TRBV7-9	many	-	TRBJ2-2	TGTGCCAGCAGCCGAGACAGCGCGAACACCGGGGAGCTGTTTTTT	CASSRDSANTGELFF
TRBV7-2	many	-	TRBJ2-4	TGTGCCAGCAGCTTAATCTTAGGACATGCCGTCAACATTCAGTACTTC	CASSLILGHAVNIQYF
TRBV7-9	many	-	TRBJ2-5	TGTGCCAGCAGCCAGTGGGGGGCGGAAGAGACCCAGTACTTC	CASSQWGAEETQYF
TRBV2	many	-	TRBJ2-3	TGTGCCAGCAGACCTCAACTCGGGGCGCGAGATACGCAGTATTTT	CASRPQLGARDTQYF
TRBV7-8	many	-	TRBJ2-3	TGTGCCAGCAGCTTAGAAGGGGCCGCCACAGATACGCAGTATTTT	CASSLEGAATDTQYF
TRBV27	many	-	TRBJ2-5	TGTGCCAGCAGCTTAAGGTCGATTTCAGAGACCCAGTACTTC	CASSLRSISETQYF
TRBV7-6	many	-	TRBJ2-5	TGTGCCAGCACTACGGGGGCCCCACAAGAGACCCAGTACTTC	CASTTGAPQETQYF
TRBV5-6	many	TRBD2	TRBJ2-1	TGTGCCAGCAGCTTCGGTGCGGGGGTGAATGAGCAGTTCTTC	CASSFGAGVNEQFF
TRBV7-2	many	-	TRBJ2-3	TGTGCCAGCAGGTGGACAAACACAGATACGCAGTATTTT	CASRWTNTDTQYF
TRBV4-3	many	-	TRBJ2-2	TGCGCCAGCAGCCTGGCCGAGCGGGCCGGGGAGCTGTTTTTT	CASSLAERAGELFF
TRBV5-1	many	-	TRBJ2-5	TGCGCCAGCAGCTTGTCAGAACAAGAGACCCAGTACTTC	CASSLSEQETQYF
TRBV7-7	many	-	TRBJ2-1	TGTGCTAGCAGCCGAACGGACAGTTTGGAAACGACCTATGAGCAGTTCTTC	CASSRTDSLETTYEQFF